This TCR beta chain was obtained from a study of radiation and T cells in renal cell carcinoma. Sequenced by immunoSEQ multiplex PCR; TCRdb stores in-frame clones only, minus some. Here the sample spans some 100,000 clones, about four fifths being singletons. The CDR3 spans 16 residues. V gave up 1 base and J gave up 4 bases; unmatched junction bases: 7. Germline loops: CDR1 LNHNV, CDR2 YYDKDF (reference sequence). The time point here: baseline pretreatment blood. Treatment here: 15 Gy SBRT to primary tumor, nephrectomy 4 weeks later. This renal cell carcinoma was of the clear cell type. General observations from the study: Baseline intratumoral clonotype presence is unknown without pretreatment biopsies.

Regarding this clone: Its antigen is as yet unknown.

The chain uses TRBV15 and TRBJ2-5, with 9 bases lining up with TRBD2. The TCR comes from a man in his sixties with renal cell carcinoma. This specimen was blood, taken from a patient whose treatment included radiotherapy and nephrectomy. This CDR3 reads CATSRVAGARGETQYF. CDR3 nucleotide sequence: TGTGCCACCAGCAGAGTAGCGGGAGCTCGGGGAGAGACCCAGTACTTC.